This T cell receptor (beta chain) is from a study of OX40 agonist ivuxolimab in advanced cancers. Study-level points and caveats: The study did not work out the antigen specificity of the expanded peripheral T cells.

Notes on this clone: The antigen is not known.

The CDR3 loop spans 15 amino acids. CDR1 PRHDT and CDR2 FYEKMQ come from the germline V gene (reference sequence). The V and J ends lost 2 bases and 4 bases respectively, with 15 bases between them. Assay used: immunoSEQ multiplex PCR; TCRdb lists only in-frame clones, some missing. The sample includes 65,000 to 95,000 clones, roughly 90% of them seen just once. This sequence joins TRBV13 and TRBJ2-7; D gene ambiguous. This clonotype originated in an adult with an advanced solid tumor such as melanoma, head and neck, liver or kidney cancer. This specimen was CD4+ or CD8+ T cells sorted from blood, taken in a trial of the OX40 agonist ivuxolimab. The CDR3 is CASSLRWRGAYEQYF. In nucleotides, the CDR3 is TGTGCCAGCAGCTTACGCTGGCGCGGCGCATACGAGCAGTACTTC.